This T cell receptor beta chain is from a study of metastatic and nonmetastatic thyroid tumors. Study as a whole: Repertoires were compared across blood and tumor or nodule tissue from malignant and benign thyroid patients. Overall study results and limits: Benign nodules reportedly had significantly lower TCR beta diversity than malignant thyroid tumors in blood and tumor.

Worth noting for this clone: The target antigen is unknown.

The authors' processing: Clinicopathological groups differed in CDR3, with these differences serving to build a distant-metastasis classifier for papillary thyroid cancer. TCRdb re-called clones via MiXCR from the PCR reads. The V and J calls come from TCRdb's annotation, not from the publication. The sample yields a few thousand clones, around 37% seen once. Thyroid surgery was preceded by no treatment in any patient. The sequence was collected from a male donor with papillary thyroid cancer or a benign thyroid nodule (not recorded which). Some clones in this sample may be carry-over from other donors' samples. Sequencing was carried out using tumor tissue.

CDR3 DNA sequence: TGCGCCAGCAGCCGACAGGGGGATTCCTACGAGCAGTACTTC. Protein sequence: CASSRQGDSYEQYF. The V and J genes are TRBV5-1 and TRBJ2-7; TRBD1 aligns across 9 bases. V was pared by 4 bases and J by 1 base, with 3 bases of the junction left unmatched. The CDR3 is 14 residues long. Germline CDR1 SGHRS, CDR2 YFSETQ.